These 5 T cell receptor beta chains were sequenced from one sample in a study of blood T cells in healthy people across ages. The second PCR ran roughly 7 to 12 cycles with a sample-barcoded 5' primer and J-beta primers. TCRdb itself ran the 5' RACE reads through MiXCR, one entry per CDR3 protein. Here the sample spans over a million distinct CDR3 sequences, 40% to 50% being singletons. The sequenced sample was blood. All receptors derive from a woman aged 55 to 70 in good health.

The chain joins TRBV20-1 to TRBJ2-1; 11 nucleotides align to TRBD2. Germline CDR1 DFQATT, CDR2 SNEGSKA (reference sequence). The ends lost 3 bases at V and 4 bases at J; junction bases unmatched: 11. There are 17 residues in the CDR3. CDR3 sequence (DNA): TGCAGTGCTAGCCCATTTACGGGGACTAGCGGATACAATGAGCAGTTCTTC. Translated, it gives CSASPFTGTSGYNEQFF.

Worth noting for this clonotype: Since a much larger clone is just one base distant, this may be a read error. The rearrangement links TRBV7-2 to TRBJ2-1, with TRBD1 matching 7 bases. This CDR3 has 15 amino acids. CDR1 SGHTA and CDR2 FQGNSA come from the germline V gene. V was pared by 5 bases and J by 10 bases, with 14 bases of the junction left unmatched. The CDR3 DNA follows: TGTGCCAGCAGCACGACAGGGACAAAGGGATACGAGCAGTTCTTC. This codes for CASSTTGTKGYEQFF.

This clonotype was recorded many times. The V gene is TRBV7-2, the J gene TRBJ1-4; D unresolved. Trimming left V 2 bases short and J 0 bases short, with 7 bases between. Germline CDR1 and CDR2: SGHTA and FQGNSA. The CDR3 length is 15 residues. Here the CDR3 DNA reads TGTGCCAGCAGCTTACGCGCCGCAACTAATGAAAAACTGTTTTTT. Translation gives CASSLRAATNEKLFF.

This clonotype was recorded at least ten times. The chain has TRBV29-1 and TRBJ2-1, with D unclear. Germline CDR1 SQVTM, CDR2 ANQGSEA. V lost 4 bases to trimming and J lost 3 bases, with 7 bases between them. The length of the CDR3 is 12 residues. The CDR3 bases are TGCAGCGTTGTGCGCAGCTACAATGAGCAGTTCTTC. Its translation: CSVVRSYNEQFF.

V gene TRBV30 combines with J gene TRBJ2-7, with unresolved D. Germline-derived CDR1 and CDR2 are GTSNPN and SVGIG (reference sequence). V was cut by 5 bases and J by 5 bases, with 10 bases left in between. CDR3 length: 11 amino acids. CDR3 DNA: TGTGCCTGGGGCCCCTCGAACGAGCAGTACTTC. This translates into CAWGPSNEQYF.